This TCR beta chain was sequenced during a study of identical twins. The authors used template switching to add a universal primer site and gave cDNA unique molecular identifiers. TCRdb passed the 5' RACE reads through MiXCR, listing each CDR3 protein once. The table has 350,000 to 450,000 distinct CDR3 sequences, about 18% seen once; the top ten hold 12%. The CDR3 runs to 11 residues. From germline, CDR1 is MNHEY and CDR2 SMNVEV (reference sequence). V lost 9 bases, J lost 4 bases, and 9 bases lay in between. Points on this clonotype: Its specificity is not known.

Whole-study findings and limits: Fewer insertions were carried by abundant cord blood beta clonotypes, but none was seen in memory repertoires. Zero-insertion analyses were open to partial confounding by invariant MAIT and iNKT cells.

The sequencing sample was made of naive T cells sorted from blood. The receptor comes from a man aged 50-60 years in good health. The V gene is TRBV27, the J gene TRBJ2-5; no firm D call. The CDR3 nucleotides are TGTGCCAGGACTTTTTTAGAGACCCAGTACTTC. This translates into CARTFLETQYF.